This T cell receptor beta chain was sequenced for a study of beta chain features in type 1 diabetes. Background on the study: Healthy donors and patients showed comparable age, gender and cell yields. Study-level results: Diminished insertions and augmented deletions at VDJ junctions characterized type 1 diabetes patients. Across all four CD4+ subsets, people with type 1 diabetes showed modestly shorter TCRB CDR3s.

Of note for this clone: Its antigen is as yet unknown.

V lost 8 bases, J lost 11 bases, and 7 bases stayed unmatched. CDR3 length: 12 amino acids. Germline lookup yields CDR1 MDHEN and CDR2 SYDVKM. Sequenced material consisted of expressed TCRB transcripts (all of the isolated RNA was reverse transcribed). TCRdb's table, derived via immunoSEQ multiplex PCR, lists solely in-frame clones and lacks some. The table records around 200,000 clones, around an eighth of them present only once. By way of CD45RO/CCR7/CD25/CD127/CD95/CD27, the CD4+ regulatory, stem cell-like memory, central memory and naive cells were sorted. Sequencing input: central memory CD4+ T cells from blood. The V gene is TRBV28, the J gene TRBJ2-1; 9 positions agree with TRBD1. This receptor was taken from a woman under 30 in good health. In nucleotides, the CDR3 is TGTGCCAGCGGAACAGGGGGCGTTAAGCAGTTCTTC. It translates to CASGTGGVKQFF.